The clone carrying this T cell receptor (beta chain) was detected only once. This specimen comes from a study of blood T cell repertoires in COVID-19. About the research overall: There were acute and convalescent COVID-19 samples, and they came from the United States, Italy and Spain. Sources were T cells, B-cell-depleted T cells, or PBMCs; the material itself was cDNA or gDNA.

Original data processing: The assay estimated nucleated cells by amplifying reference gene primers. Repertoires were generated with immunoSEQ multiplex PCR, while TCRdb's copy carries only in-frame clones and drops some. D and trimming come from the DNA, and the V and J calls and clone size come from that table. This table has about 260,000 clones, about 88% appearing once. This CDR3 spans 14 amino acids. Germline V CDR1 and CDR2: LGHDT, YNNKEL (reference sequence). V was clipped by 4 bases and J by 5 bases, with 15 bases between them. The sample was peripheral blood. The receptor's source is a man aged 30 to 39 with active or convalescent COVID-19. The chain couples TRBV3-1 (or the pseudogene TRBV3-2) to TRBJ2-7; D may be TRBD1 (5 bases). CDR3 loop: CASSLAGFLNEQYF. DNA of the CDR3: TGTGCCAGCAGCCTCGCAGGGTTCCTGAACGAGCAGTACTTC.